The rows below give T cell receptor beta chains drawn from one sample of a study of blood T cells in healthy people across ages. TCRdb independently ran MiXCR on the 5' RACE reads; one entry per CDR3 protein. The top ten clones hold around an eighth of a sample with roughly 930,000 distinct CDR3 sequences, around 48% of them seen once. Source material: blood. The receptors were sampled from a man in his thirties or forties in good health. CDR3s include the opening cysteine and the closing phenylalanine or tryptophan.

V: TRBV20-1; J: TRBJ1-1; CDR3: CSASPGAVTEAFF
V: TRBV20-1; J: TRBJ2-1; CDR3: CRSAVSGTPGEQFF
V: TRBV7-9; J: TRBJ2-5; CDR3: CASSQLGTEQETQYF
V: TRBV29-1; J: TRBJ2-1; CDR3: CSVDSGSYNEQFF
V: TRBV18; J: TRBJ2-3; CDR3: CASSPRWSTDTQYF
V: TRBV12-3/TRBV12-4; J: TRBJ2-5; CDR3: CASSAWASGNEQYF
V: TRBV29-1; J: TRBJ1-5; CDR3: CSVGGGRGGNQPQHF
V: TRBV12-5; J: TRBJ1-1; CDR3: CASAPRERNTEAFF
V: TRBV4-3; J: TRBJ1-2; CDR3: CASSQAVQGNYGYTF
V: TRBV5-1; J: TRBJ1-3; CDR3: CASSPGQGIGNTIYF
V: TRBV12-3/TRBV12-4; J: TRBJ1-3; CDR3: CASTPSFGNTIYF
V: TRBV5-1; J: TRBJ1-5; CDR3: CASRTGYNKPQHF
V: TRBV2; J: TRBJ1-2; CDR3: CASSERVGGYTF
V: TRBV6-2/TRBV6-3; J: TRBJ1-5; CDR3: CASSYYGGGGQPQHF
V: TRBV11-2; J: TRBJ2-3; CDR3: CASSSHRDKRTDTQYF
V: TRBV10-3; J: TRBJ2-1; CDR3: CAISPGSSYNEQFF
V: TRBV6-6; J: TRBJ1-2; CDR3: CASSHRGDYGYTF
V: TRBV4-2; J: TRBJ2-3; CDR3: CASRIAGDTDTQYF
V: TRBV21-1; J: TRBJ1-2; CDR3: CASSKAAGDNYGYTF
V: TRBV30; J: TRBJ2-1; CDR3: CAWSAGLHEQFF
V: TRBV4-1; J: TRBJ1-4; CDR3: CASSQVSMGTNEKLFF
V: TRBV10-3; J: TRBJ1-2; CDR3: CATHLRTNYGYTF
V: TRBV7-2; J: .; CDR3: CASSSRPAGGLTGETQYF
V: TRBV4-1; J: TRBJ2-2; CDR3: CASSRARTNTGELFF
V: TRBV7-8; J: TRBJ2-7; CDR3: CASSWPSMFNEQYF